The clone carrying this T cell receptor beta chain was seen ten or more times. Its specificity is not known. Two oligonucleotides, mixed equimolar, formed the beta constant-region primer covering TRBC1 and TRBC2. Nested alpha and beta constant-region primers with the SP2 primer drove four PCR rounds on ligated cDNA. An oligonucleotide with the SP2 primer and a 12-nucleotide UMI was ligated to the cDNA 3' end. MiXCR, applied by TCRdb to the UMI-ligation and nested PCR reads, yields one record per CDR3 protein. The sample holds approximately 140,000 distinct CDR3 sequences; 20% to 25% are singletons and the top ten take approximately 0.1%. These data come from a study of naive and memory T cell subsets. Regarding the study as a whole: Especially in CD8 cells, naive repertoires contained a few larger clonotypes, possibly CD45RA-re-expressing memory cells. Diversity fell and Gini index rose from naive through CM, EM, EMRA.

Overnight CMV lysate stimulation of fresh PBMCs defined donor CMV status by CD4+ IFNgamma. The length of the CDR3 is 13 residues. CDR1 and CDR2 from the germline V gene are SGHAT and FQNNGV. The V gene lost 5 bases and the J gene lost 6 bases, with 12 bases spanning the gap. The sample taken for sequencing was naive CD4+ T cells from blood. This receptor was identified in a human donor in good health. V gene TRBV11-2 combines with J gene TRBJ2-3; D call uncertain. This chain's CDR3 is CASSPRNHDTQYF. The DNA for the CDR3 is TGTGCCAGCAGCCCCCGGAACCATGATACGCAGTATTTT.